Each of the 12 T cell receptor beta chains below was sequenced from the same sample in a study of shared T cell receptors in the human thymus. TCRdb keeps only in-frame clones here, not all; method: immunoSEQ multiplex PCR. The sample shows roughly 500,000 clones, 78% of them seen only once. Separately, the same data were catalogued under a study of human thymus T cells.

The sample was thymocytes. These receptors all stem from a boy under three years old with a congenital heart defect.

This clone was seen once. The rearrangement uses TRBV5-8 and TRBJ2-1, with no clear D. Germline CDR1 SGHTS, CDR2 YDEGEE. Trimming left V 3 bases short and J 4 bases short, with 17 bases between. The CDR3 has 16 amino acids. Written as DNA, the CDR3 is TGTGCCAGCAGCTCCCCAGCTAGAACTACTTACAATGAGCAGTTCTTC. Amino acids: CASSSPARTTYNEQFF.

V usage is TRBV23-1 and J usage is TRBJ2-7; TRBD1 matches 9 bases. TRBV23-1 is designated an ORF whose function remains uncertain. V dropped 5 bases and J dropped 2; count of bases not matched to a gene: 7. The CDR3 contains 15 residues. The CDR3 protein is CASSWDREPTYEQYF. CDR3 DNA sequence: TGCGCCAGCAGTTGGGACAGGGAGCCAACCTACGAGCAGTACTTC.

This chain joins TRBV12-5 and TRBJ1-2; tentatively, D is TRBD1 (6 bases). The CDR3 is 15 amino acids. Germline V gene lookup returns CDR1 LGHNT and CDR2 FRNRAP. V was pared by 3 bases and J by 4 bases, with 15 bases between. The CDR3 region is CASGFGAGESYGYTF. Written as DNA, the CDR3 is TGTGCTAGTGGTTTCGGGGCAGGGGAGAGCTATGGCTACACCTTC. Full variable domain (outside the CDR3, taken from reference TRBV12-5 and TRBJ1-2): DARVTQTPRHKVTEMGQEVTMRCQPILGHNTVFWYRQTMMQGLELLAYFRNRAPLDDSGMPKDRFSAEMPDATLATLKIQPSEPRDSAVYFCASGFGAGESYGYTFGSGTRLTVV.

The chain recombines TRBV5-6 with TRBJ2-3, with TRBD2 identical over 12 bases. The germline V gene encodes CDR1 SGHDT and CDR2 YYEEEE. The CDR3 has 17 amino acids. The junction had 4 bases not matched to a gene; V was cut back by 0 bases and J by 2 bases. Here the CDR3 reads CASSLDGTSGYTDTQYF. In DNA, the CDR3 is TGTGCCAGCAGCTTGGATGGGACTAGCGGGTACACAGATACGCAGTATTTT.

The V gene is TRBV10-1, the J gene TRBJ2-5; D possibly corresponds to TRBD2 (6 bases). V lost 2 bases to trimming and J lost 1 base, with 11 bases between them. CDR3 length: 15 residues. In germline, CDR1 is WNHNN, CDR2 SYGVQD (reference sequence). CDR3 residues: CASSEKASAQETQYF. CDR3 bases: TGCGCCAGCAGTGAGAAGGCTAGCGCCCAAGAGACCCAGTACTTC.

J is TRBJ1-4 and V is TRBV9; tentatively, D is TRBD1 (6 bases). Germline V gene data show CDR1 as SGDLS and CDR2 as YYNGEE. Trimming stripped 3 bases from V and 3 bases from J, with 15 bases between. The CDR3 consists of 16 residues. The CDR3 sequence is CASSAAGAGANEKLFF. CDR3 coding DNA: TGTGCCAGCAGCGCCGCGGGGGCAGGGGCTAATGAAAAACTGTTTTTT.

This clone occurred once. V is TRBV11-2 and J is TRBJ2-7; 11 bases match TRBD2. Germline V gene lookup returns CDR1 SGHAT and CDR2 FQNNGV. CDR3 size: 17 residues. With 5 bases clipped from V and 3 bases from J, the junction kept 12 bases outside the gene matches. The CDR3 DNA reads TGTGCCAGCAGCCCCAAGCTAGCGGGAGGAGGGCACTACGAGCAGTACTTC. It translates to CASSPKLAGGGHYEQYF.

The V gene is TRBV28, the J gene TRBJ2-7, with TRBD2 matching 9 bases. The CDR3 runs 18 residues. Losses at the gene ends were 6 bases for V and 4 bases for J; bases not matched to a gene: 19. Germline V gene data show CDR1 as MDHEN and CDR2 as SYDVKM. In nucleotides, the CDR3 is TGTGCCAGCAGACACCCTCGGGCTAGCGGGGAGATAGGGTACGAGCAGTACTTC. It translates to CASRHPRASGEIGYEQYF.

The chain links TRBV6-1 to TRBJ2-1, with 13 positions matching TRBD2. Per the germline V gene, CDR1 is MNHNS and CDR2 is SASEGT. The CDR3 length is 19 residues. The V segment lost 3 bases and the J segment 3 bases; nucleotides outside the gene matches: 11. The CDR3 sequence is CASSEHNTSGRALYNEQFF. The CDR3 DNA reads TGTGCCAGCAGTGAGCATAATACTAGCGGGAGGGCCCTCTACAATGAGCAGTTCTTC.

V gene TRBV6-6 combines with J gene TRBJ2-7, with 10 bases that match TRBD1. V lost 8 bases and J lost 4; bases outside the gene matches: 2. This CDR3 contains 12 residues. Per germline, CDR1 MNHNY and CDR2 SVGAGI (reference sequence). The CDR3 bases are TGTGCCAGCCGGGACAGGGGTTACGAGCAGTACTTC. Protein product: CASRDRGYEQYF.

The CDR3 DNA sequence: TGTGCCAGCAGTTTTGATGGCCTCGCGGGGGATACGCAGTATTTT. This translates into CASSFDGLAGDTQYF. The rearrangement links TRBV27 to TRBJ2-3, with a weak D call TRBD2 (6 bases). This CDR3 has 15 amino acids. Germline V gives CDR1 MNHEY, CDR2 SMNVEV (reference sequence). Trimming stripped 3 bases from V and 6 bases from J, with 16 bases between.

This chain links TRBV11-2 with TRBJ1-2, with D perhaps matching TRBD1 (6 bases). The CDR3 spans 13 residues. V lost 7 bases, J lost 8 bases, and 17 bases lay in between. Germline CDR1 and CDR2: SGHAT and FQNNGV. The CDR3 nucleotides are TGTGCCAGCACGAAGACAGGAACTAGGGGCTACACCTTC. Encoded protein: CASTKTGTRGYTF.